Presented here are 18 T cell receptor beta chains from one specimen sequenced in a study of CD8 T cells in ankylosing spondylitis. MiXCR was run by TCRdb on the 5' RACE reads, yielding one entry per CDR3 protein. The sample lists around 300,000 distinct CDR3 sequences; roughly 14% were seen once. The material sequenced was blood, either unsorted or a sorted T cell fraction (not recorded which). These receptors all come from a male donor with ankylosing spondylitis or in good health (not recorded which).

This clonotype was found a few times. V is TRBV6-5 and J is TRBJ2-7; D possibly uses TRBD1 or TRBD2 (6 bases each). Germline loops: CDR1 MNHEY, CDR2 SVGAGI. The CDR3 contains 15 residues. The V gene lost 0 bases and the J gene lost 4 bases, with 13 bases spanning the gap. CDR3 DNA sequence: TGTGCCAGCAGTTACTCGGAGGGAAGGGGGTACGAGCAGTACTTC. It encodes CASSYSEGRGYEQYF.

In DNA form, the CDR3 reads TGTGCCACCAGTGCTCCTCCCGGGACAGTGGCGGGGGAGCTGTTTTTT. Translated: CATSAPPGTVAGELFF. The chain couples TRBV24-1 to TRBJ2-2, with TRBD1 matching over 7 bases. Germline lookup yields CDR1 KGHDR and CDR2 SFDVKD. The CDR3 extends over 16 amino acids. Trimming took 5 bases from V and 8 from J; bases not matched to a gene: 13.

This clonotype was recorded a few times. This chain's CDR3 is CASTTGGFEKLFF. DNA of the CDR3: TGTGCCAGCACTACAGGGGGCTTTGAAAAACTGTTTTTT. J is TRBJ1-4 and V is TRBV2; TRBD1 agrees at 9 bases. The CDR3 is 13 amino acids. V lost 7 bases to trimming and J lost 7 bases; unmatched junction nucleotides: 4. Germline V gene sequence: CDR1 SNHLY, CDR2 FYNNEI.

In this sample, this clonotype is medium-sized. The gene calls are TRBV25-1 and TRBJ2-2; D gene uncertain. CDR3 length equals 12 residues. Trimming pared 9 bases from V and 1 base from J, leaving 6 bases between. Germline V lookup: CDR1 MGHDK, CDR2 SYGVNS. The CDR3 reads CASALNTGELFF. The CDR3 coding sequence is TGTGCCAGTGCCCTGAACACCGGGGAGCTGTTTTTT.

On this clonotype itself: A junction boundary mismatches the germline segment, possibly from a read error. The J gene is TRBJ2-7, the V gene TRBV5-1; D may be TRBD1 or TRBD2 (6 bases each). CDR1 SGHRS and CDR2 YFSETQ come from the germline V gene. The CDR3 has 15 amino acids. CDR3 DNA sequence: TGCGCTAGCAGCTTGGAACCGGGGGCGAAAGGCGAGCAGTACTTC. Translation gives CASSLEPGAKGEQYF.

In its sample, this clonotype was seen a few times. The chain has TRBV20-1 and TRBJ2-6; D is ambiguous. V gave up 5 bases and J gave up 4 bases, with 12 bases separating them. The germline CDR1 and CDR2 sequences are DFQATT and SNEGSKA (reference sequence). The CDR3 totals 14 residues. The CDR3 loop is CSAADATGANVLTF. Written as DNA, the CDR3 is TGCAGTGCTGCAGATGCGACGGGGGCCAACGTCCTGACTTTC.

This CDR3 reads CASSFLSGGVGETQYF. Here the CDR3 DNA reads TGTGCCAGCAGCTTTCTATCTGGCGGGGTGGGAGAGACCCAGTACTTC. The rearrangement links TRBV11-3 to TRBJ2-5, with D maybe TRBD2 (6 bases). The CDR3 covers 16 residues. V was shortened by 3 bases and J by 4 bases, with 18 bases between the two germline ends. CDR1 SGHNT and CDR2 YENEEA come from the germline V gene.

This clonotype showed up just a few times. The chain is built from TRBV5-5 and TRBJ2-2; D unclear. V gave up 2 bases and J gave up 2 bases, with 10 bases separating them. The germline gives CDR1 SGHKS, CDR2 YYEKEE (reference sequence). This CDR3 spans 15 amino acids. The chain's CDR3 is CASSFSPLNTGELFF. The CDR3 DNA reads TGTGCCAGCAGCTTTAGCCCTCTAAACACCGGGGAGCTGTTTTTT.

V and J are TRBV10-2 and TRBJ1-5, with 11 nucleotides matching TRBD1. V lost 7 bases, J lost 8 bases, and 7 bases stayed unmatched. The germline CDR1 and CDR2 sequences are WSHSY and SAAADI. The CDR3 extends over 14 amino acids. The CDR3 bases are TGCGCCAGCACCCCGGGACAGGGGGTAAAGCCCCAGCATTTT. Translation gives CASTPGQGVKPQHF.

This clonotype has only a few counts. J is TRBJ1-2 and V is TRBV12-3 or TRBV12-4; possible D gene TRBD1, 6 bases. The CDR3 spans 11 residues. Trimming pared 10 bases from V and 5 bases from J, leaving 11 bases between. The DNA of the CDR3 is TGTGCCACAAGTCAGGGGTATGGCTACACCTTC. Translation: CATSQGYGYTF.

Note on this clonotype: At one end, the junction sequence differs from germline, possibly due to a read error. V gene TRBV12-3 or TRBV12-4 combines with J gene TRBJ2-3; D call uncertain. The CDR3 length is 14 residues. In DNA form, the CDR3 reads TGTGCCAGCACTTTAGAGCTAACCACAGATACGCAGTATTTT. Its protein product is CASTLELTTDTQYF.

V is TRBV6-5 and J is TRBJ1-2, with D unresolved. Trimming took off 8 bases at V and 2 bases at J, with 9 bases between the two ends. The CDR3 spans 12 residues. Germline V lookup: CDR1 MNHEY, CDR2 SVGAGI. CDR3 coding DNA: TGTGCCAGCTTTAGGACCAACTATGGCTACACCTTC. Encoded protein: CASFRTNYGYTF.

This clonotype was seen only a few times. V gene TRBV20-1 combines with J gene TRBJ2-7; D remains ambiguous. Germline CDR1 DFQATT, CDR2 SNEGSKA (reference sequence). This CDR3 is 11 amino acids long. Deletions cut 6 bases from V and 3 bases from J, with 9 bases between. The CDR3 region is CSAQDNYEQYF. The CDR3 region has the DNA TGCAGTGCCCAAGACAACTACGAGCAGTACTTC.

The sample holds a few counts of this clonotype. J is TRBJ1-2 and V is TRBV12-3 or TRBV12-4, with unresolved D. The V end was cut by 5 bases, the J end by 4 bases, with 8 bases between. CDR3 size: 12 residues. In nucleotides, the CDR3 is TGTGCCAGCAGTAACACCTTCTATGGCTACACCTTC. As protein: CASSNTFYGYTF.

The chain links TRBV12-3 or TRBV12-4 to TRBJ1-3; no clear D gene. Trimming removed 2 bases from V and 7 bases from J, with 9 bases in between. This CDR3 contains 13 residues. The CDR3 nucleotides read TGTGCCAGCAGTTTATGGGGTTCGAACACCATATATTTT. It translates to CASSLWGSNTIYF.

The chain has TRBV12-3 or TRBV12-4 and TRBJ2-7; TRBD2 might be the D (7 bases). The CDR3 sequence is 14 residues long. Trimming stripped 4 bases from V and 0 bases from J, with 10 bases between. The CDR3 sequence: CASSSAGASYEQYF. Here the CDR3 DNA reads TGTGCCAGCAGTTCGGCGGGGGCCTCCTACGAGCAGTACTTC.

In this sample, this clonotype turned up once. CDR3 protein: CASWSPGGSTGELFF. Written as DNA, the CDR3 is TGTGCCAGTTGGTCCCCGGGAGGGTCCACCGGGGAGCTGTTTTTT. The chain recombines TRBV19 with TRBJ2-2, with 8 bases matching TRBD2. CDR1 is LNHDA, CDR2 SQIVND, per germline (reference sequence). This CDR3 region has 15 residues. The trim removed 8 bases at V and 4 bases at J, leaving 9 bases unmatched.

V is TRBV7-2 and J is TRBJ2-1; 8 bases agree with TRBD1. Unmatched junction bases numbered 11, after V lost 5 bases and J lost 8 bases. The length of the CDR3 is 15 residues. CDR1 and CDR2 (germline): SGHTA, FQGNSA. The CDR3 DNA sequence: TGTGCCAGCAGCCCCGGACAGGGAACCCTCGATGAGCAGTTCTTC. Its protein product is CASSPGQGTLDEQFF.